Each of the 24 T cell receptor beta chains below was sequenced from the same sample in a study of T-cell reconstitution after alpha-beta-depleted transplantation in children. The authors prepared the TCRbeta library with unique molecular identifiers. One entry per CDR3 protein results from TCRdb running MiXCR on the PCR reads. The table lists fewer than 550,000 distinct CDR3 sequences, roughly 11% of them singletons. The sequencing used PBMCs, mostly from graft donor cells, collected 180 days after TCRalphabeta/CD19-depleted stem cell transplant. These TCRs come from a female patient aged 2 to 10 who had a stem cell transplant for aplastic anemia, so the T cells may come from the graft donor.

This clonotype was detected many times. The chain recombines TRBV6-5 with TRBJ1-2; 8 nucleotides match TRBD1. The CDR3 runs to 13 residues. Germline V gives CDR1 MNHEY, CDR2 SVGAGI. V dropped 6 bases and J dropped 4; count of bases not matched to a gene: 4. CDR3 residues: CASSLDRGYGYTF. CDR3 coding DNA: TGTGCCAGCAGCTTAGACAGGGGCTATGGCTACACCTTC.

The chain is built from TRBV28 and TRBJ2-1; D uncertain. The germline V and J ends were trimmed by 1 base and 0 bases, with 10 bases remaining between them. CDR3 length equals 16 residues. The germline gives CDR1 MDHEN, CDR2 SYDVKM. The CDR3 DNA reads as TGTGCCAGCAGTTTATCTACAGCACTCTCCTACAATGAGCAGTTCTTC. It codes for CASSLSTALSYNEQFF.

This clonotype has only a few counts. This chain links TRBV3-1 with TRBJ2-1, with 7 bases fitting TRBD2. With 1 base clipped from V and 9 bases from J, the junction kept 6 bases outside the gene matches. This CDR3 has 14 residues. The germline gives CDR1 LGHDT, CDR2 YNNKEL (reference sequence). The DNA for the CDR3 is TGTGCCAGCAGCCAAGCGGAGCGGGGAGGTGAGCAGTTCTTC. Its protein is CASSQAERGGEQFF.

This clonotype was counted only a few times. The chain links TRBV29-1 to TRBJ1-5; 9 bases match TRBD1. The CDR3 has 13 amino acids. The germline CDR1 and CDR2 sequences are SQVTM and ANQGSEA. V shed 6 bases, J shed 5 bases, and the junction held 5 bases outside the gene matches. The CDR3 here is CSVRDREHQPQHF. The CDR3 DNA reads TGCAGCGTACGGGACAGGGAGCATCAGCCCCAGCATTTT.

There are a few counts of this clonotype. The chain employs TRBV6-5 and TRBJ2-7; TRBD1 matches at 8 bases. CDR3 length: 15 residues. The junction had 6 bases not matched to a gene; V was cut back by 2 bases and J by 3 bases. CDR1 and CDR2 (germline): MNHEY, SVGAGI. The CDR3 loop reads CASSYQTGENYEQYF. CDR3 in DNA: TGTGCCAGCAGTTACCAGACAGGGGAGAACTACGAGCAGTACTTC.

Of note for this clonotype: No conserved phenylalanine or tryptophan ends this CDR3, so it is likely a read error. The rearrangement uses TRBV18 and TRBJ2-7; maybe TRBD1 (6 bases). The germline V and J ends were trimmed by 4 bases and 6 bases, with 13 bases remaining between them. The CDR3 extends over 13 amino acids. In germline, CDR1 is KGHSH, CDR2 LQKENI. In DNA, the CDR3 is TGTGCCAGCTCACACCCCAGGGGCGGCGAGCAGTACTTG. This sequence encodes CASSHPRGGEQYL.

The J gene is TRBJ2-1, the V gene TRBV11-2; TRBD2 matches 10 bases. From germline, CDR1 is SGHAT and CDR2 FQNNGV. V shed 0 bases, J shed 7 bases, and the junction held 9 bases outside the gene matches. CDR3 length: 17 amino acids. Here the CDR3 DNA reads TGTGCCAGCAGCTTAGATCCAGCTAGCGGGAGAACGAATGAGCAGTTCTTC. Its translation: CASSLDPASGRTNEQFF.

The chain joins TRBV27 to TRBJ2-3; D possibly uses TRBD1 or TRBD2 (6 bases each). Germline V lookup: CDR1 MNHEY, CDR2 SMNVEV (reference sequence). The CDR3 runs to 16 residues. Trimming took 6 bases from V and 1 from J, leaving 17 bases between them. CDR3 in amino acids: CASSPLGGGGTDTQYF. The CDR3 DNA reads TGTGCCAGCAGCCCCCTAGGGGGAGGCGGCACAGATACGCAGTATTTT.

This clonotype appeared a few times. The chain recombines TRBV20-1 with TRBJ1-1; a weak D match, TRBD1 (6 bases). Germline values: CDR1 DFQATT, CDR2 SNEGSKA (reference sequence). This CDR3 spans 13 amino acids. V was shortened by 6 bases and J by 0 bases, with 11 bases between the two germline ends. This CDR3 is CSARTVLNTEAFF. The CDR3 region has the DNA TGCAGTGCCAGGACAGTCTTGAACACTGAAGCTTTCTTT.

The chain has TRBV7-2 and TRBJ1-1; 7 nucleotides line up with TRBD1. The V gene's germline CDR1 is SGHTA and CDR2 FQGNSA. The CDR3 sequence is 13 residues long. V lost 5 bases to trimming and J lost 8 bases; unmatched junction nucleotides: 8. This chain's CDR3 is CASSDSVDREAFF. CDR3 in DNA: TGTGCCAGCAGCGACTCAGTGGACAGGGAAGCTTTCTTT.

This clonotype appeared a few times. The rearrangement joins TRBV30 to TRBJ1-1, with TRBD1 identical over 12 bases. CDR1 GTSNPN and CDR2 SVGIG come from the germline V gene (reference sequence). The CDR3 extends over 13 amino acids. After removal of 5 bases from V and 11 bases from J, the junction contained 9 bases not matched to a gene. As DNA, the CDR3 is TGTGCCTGGTCCGCGGGACAGGGGGCTGGGGCTTTCTTT. Its protein product is CAWSAGQGAGAFF. The full variable domain, rest sourced from reference TRBV30 and TRBJ1-1, is SQTIHQWPATLVQPVGSPLSLECTVEGTSNPNLYWYRQAAGRGLQLLFYSVGIGQISSEVPQNLSASRPQDRQFILSSKKLLLSDSGFYLCAWSAGQGAGAFFGQGTRLTVV.

This clonotype was counted ten times or more. The chain employs TRBV28 and TRBJ1-1; D is unclear. Trimming removed 6 bases at V and 0 bases at J, with 11 bases between. The V gene's germline CDR1 is MDHEN and CDR2 SYDVKM. This CDR3 comprises 14 residues. The CDR3 DNA is TGTGCCAGCAGCTTTGCAGGTATGAACACTGAAGCTTTCTTT. Encoded protein: CASSFAGMNTEAFF.

This clonotype was observed a few times. This chain connects TRBV29-1 to TRBJ2-1; TRBD2 matches 7 bases. Germline assignment: CDR1 SQVTM and CDR2 ANQGSEA. The CDR3 consists of 14 residues. V trimming: 3 bases; J trimming: 3 bases; junction bases outside the gene matches: 5. CDR3 amino acids: CSVDLAAFYNEQFF. In DNA form, the CDR3 reads TGCAGCGTTGATCTAGCGGCTTTCTACAATGAGCAGTTCTTC.

In its sample, this clonotype was seen a few times. The gene calls are TRBV7-9 and TRBJ2-1; the match to TRBD1 covers 9 bases. Germline V CDR1 and CDR2: SEHNR, FQNEAQ (reference sequence). Germline trimming cut 2 bases from V and 5 bases from J; bases unmatched to any gene: 4. This CDR3 region has 15 residues. Here the CDR3 reads CASSLLGTGNNEQFF. The CDR3 coding sequence is TGTGCCAGCAGCTTACTGGGGACAGGGAACAATGAGCAGTTCTTC.

This clonotype was observed a handful of times. This sequence joins TRBV27 and TRBJ2-5; D is unresolved. CDR1 is MNHEY and CDR2 is SMNVEV in the germline V gene (reference sequence). Trimming removed 8 bases from V and 2 bases from J, with 12 bases in between. The CDR3 is 13 residues long. CDR3 nucleotides: TGTGCCAGCTCTAGGCACGGGCAAGAGACCCAGTACTTC. Encoded protein: CASSRHGQETQYF.

The table lists this clonotype with many counts. The chain couples TRBV5-1 to TRBJ2-7, with D uncertain. This CDR3 has 14 amino acids. Germline values: CDR1 SGHRS, CDR2 YFSETQ. The V gene lost 1 base and the J gene lost 5 bases, with 13 bases spanning the gap. DNA of the CDR3: TGCGCCAGCAGCTTGTGGGTGCTTCTCGACGAGCAGTACTTC. Translating it yields CASSLWVLLDEQYF.

This clonotype was counted ten times or more. This chain connects TRBV29-1 to TRBJ1-1; D gene ambiguous. V dropped 2 bases and J dropped 6 bases, with 7 bases sitting between them. Germline V CDR1 and CDR2: SQVTM, ANQGSEA. The CDR3 is 11 residues long. The CDR3 loop is CSVESAAEAFF. Here the CDR3 DNA reads TGCAGCGTTGAAAGCGCTGCTGAAGCTTTCTTT.

This clonotype was counted only a few times. This chain uses TRBV29-1 with TRBJ2-7; the match to TRBD2 covers 7 bases. Germline V gives CDR1 SQVTM, CDR2 ANQGSEA. Germline trimming cut 8 bases from V and 4 bases from J; bases unmatched to any gene: 14. The CDR3 consists of 14 residues. CDR3 bases: TGCAGCATCGAGCTTGCGGGAGCAGATTACGAGCAGTACTTC. Translated, it gives CSIELAGADYEQYF.

At least ten counts were recorded for this clonotype. This chain joins TRBV20-1 and TRBJ2-3; D might be TRBD2 (5 bases). The CDR3 extends over 13 amino acids. Germline V lookup: CDR1 DFQATT, CDR2 SNEGSKA (reference sequence). V shed 4 bases and J shed 6 bases, with 14 bases lying between them. The CDR3 DNA follows: TGCAGTGCTACCTATGGGTTAGCGGATACGCAGTATTTT. Amino acid sequence: CSATYGLADTQYF.

This clonotype was found a few times. The chain joins TRBV7-2 to TRBJ2-5; 9 bases agree with TRBD2. This CDR3 is 16 amino acids long. Trimming cost V 3 bases and J 1 base; bases outside gene matches: 6. Germline lookup yields CDR1 SGHTA and CDR2 FQGNSA. The CDR3 bases are TGTGCCAGCAGCTTGACGGGCGGGGGGGCCCAAGAGACCCAGTACTTC. This sequence encodes CASSLTGGGAQETQYF.

This clonotype has just a few counts. The rearrangement uses TRBV12-3 or TRBV12-4 and TRBJ2-7; the D is unclear. The CDR3 totals 15 residues. V was trimmed by 3 bases and J by 5 bases, leaving 17 bases between them. The CDR3 coding sequence is TGTGCCAGCAGTTTGCTCAGCGTCGGTGCCGACGAGCAGTACTTC. This codes for CASSLLSVGADEQYF.

Many counts were recorded for this clonotype. The chain joins TRBV12-3 or TRBV12-4 to TRBJ2-4, with D unresolved. The CDR3 consists of 14 residues. Trimming took 11 bases from V and 3 from J, leaving 17 bases between them. The CDR3 DNA reads TGTGCCGTAAAAAATTCGGCACACAAAAACATTCAGTACTTC. This sequence encodes CAVKNSAHKNIQYF.

CDR3 sequence (DNA): TGTGCCAGCAGGCTCTCGCCGGGAGGGACTAACACTGAAGCTTTCTTT. It codes for CASRLSPGGTNTEAFF. The chain recombines TRBV28 with TRBJ1-1; D perhaps matches TRBD1 (5 bases). V gave up 6 bases and J gave up 2 bases, with 19 bases separating them. Germline V lookup: CDR1 MDHEN, CDR2 SYDVKM. The CDR3 is 16 residues long.

This clonotype turned up a few times. This chain connects TRBV12-3 or TRBV12-4 to TRBJ2-1; 12 nucleotides agree with TRBD2. The CDR3 has 15 amino acids. With V trimmed by 7 bases and J by 2 bases, 3 bases remained unmatched. CDR3: CASTGLAGTYNEQFF. The CDR3, as DNA: TGTGCCAGCACCGGACTAGCGGGGACCTACAATGAGCAGTTCTTC.